Presented here are 18 T cell receptor beta chains from one specimen sequenced in a study of blood T cell repertoires in COVID-19. Generated by immunoSEQ multiplex PCR, the TCRdb table keeps only in-frame clones and is missing some. The data show tens of thousands of clones, approximately 84% seen once. Sample: peripheral blood. Source of these receptors: a man in his 60s with acute or convalescent COVID-19.

The chain is built from TRBV21-1 and TRBJ2-3; the DNA was not compared with TRBD2, the D call given in the table. TRBV21-1 is classified as a pseudogene. The CDR3 consists of 20 residues. The CDR3 reads CASSRVETSGDNKGTDTQYF. The CDR3 nucleotides are TGTGCCAGCAGCAGGGTTGAGACTAGCGGGGATAACAAAGGCACAGATACGCAGTATTTT.

The chain couples TRBV6-2 or TRBV6-3 to TRBJ1-1, with TRBD1 identical over 8 bases. Losses at the gene ends were 2 bases for V and 2 bases for J; bases not matched to a gene: 16. Germline V gene sequence: CDR1 MNHEY, CDR2 SVGEGT. The CDR3 totals 19 residues. For the CDR3, the DNA is TGTGCCAGCAGTTACGATGGACAGGGAGTTCGGCGTGAAAACACTGAAGCTTTCTTT. This gives the protein CASSYDGQGVRRENTEAFF.

This rearrangement joins TRBV4-1 to TRBJ2-5, with 9 positions matching TRBD2. Germline CDR1 is MGHRA and CDR2 is YSYEKL. There are 17 residues in the CDR3. Germline trimming cut 4 bases from V and 4 bases from J; bases unmatched to any gene: 13. CDR3: CASSPGLAGIVGETQYF. The DNA of the CDR3 is TGCGCCAGCAGCCCCGGGCTAGCGGGGATTGTCGGAGAGACCCAGTACTTC.

The chain joins TRBV4-1 to TRBJ1-2; weak D call: TRBD1 (5 bases). V dropped 0 bases and J dropped 5 bases, with 13 bases sitting between them. The CDR3 length is 15 residues. CDR1 MGHRA and CDR2 YSYEKL come from the germline V gene. Written as DNA, the CDR3 is TGCGCCAGCAGCCAAGAACAACAGGCCTTTTATGGCTACACCTTC. Protein: CASSQEQQAFYGYTF.

The rearrangement uses TRBV30 and TRBJ1-6; D possibly corresponds to TRBD1 (6 bases). The germline V gene encodes CDR1 GTSNPN and CDR2 SVGIG (reference sequence). V lost 4 bases to trimming and J lost 7 bases, with 11 bases between them. CDR3 length equals 13 residues. The chain's CDR3 is CAWTRQANSPLHF. CDR3 nucleotides: TGTGCCTGGACCCGACAGGCGAATTCACCCCTCCACTTT.

CDR3 DNA sequence: TGTGCCAGCTCACCAGGGCTAGCGGGCACAGATACGCAGTATTTT. As protein: CASSPGLAGTDTQYF. The chain uses TRBV18 and TRBJ2-3; TRBD2 matches 7 bases. After removal of 2 bases from V and 1 base from J, the junction contained 3 bases not matched to a gene. CDR1 is KGHSH and CDR2 is LQKENI in the germline V gene. The CDR3 length is 15 residues.

This chain uses TRBV13 with TRBJ1-3, with 7 bases that match TRBD1. The CDR3 consists of 15 residues. Germline assignment: CDR1 PRHDT and CDR2 FYEKMQ (reference sequence). The trim removed 5 bases at V and 7 bases at J, leaving 11 bases unmatched. CDR3 in DNA: TGTGCCAGCAGCCCACCGACAGGGAGATTTAACACCATATATTTT. The encoded protein is CASSPPTGRFNTIYF.

The CDR3 bases are TGTGCCAGCACCCCCGGACAACGGGAGCAGTACTTC. Encoded protein: CASTPGQREQYF. The chain joins TRBV6-5 to TRBJ2-7; D perhaps matches TRBD1 (5 bases). CDR3 length: 12 residues. CDR1 and CDR2 (germline): MNHEY, SVGAGI. With 7 bases removed from V and 7 bases from J, the gap between germline ends came to 14 bases.

This clone was picked up one time. The chain combines TRBV13 with TRBJ1-1, with 11 bases fitting TRBD1. Germline V gives CDR1 PRHDT, CDR2 FYEKMQ (reference sequence). The CDR3 sequence is 15 residues long. The J segment lost 4 bases and the V segment lost 5 bases, leaving 6 bases of the junction unmatched. The CDR3 DNA follows: TGTGCCAGCAGCCATGGACAGGGGGCGATCACTGAAGCTTTCTTT. This translates into CASSHGQGAITEAFF.

This chain joins TRBV6-5 and TRBJ1-2; 11 nucleotides match TRBD1. The CDR3 spans 14 residues. CDR1 and CDR2 from the germline V gene are MNHEY and SVGAGI. V was clipped by 2 bases and J by 5 bases; unmatched bases: 1. CDR3 sequence reads: CASSYGQGAYGYTF. The CDR3 DNA sequence: TGTGCCAGCAGTTACGGACAGGGGGCTTATGGCTACACCTTC.

The chain employs TRBV2 and TRBJ1-2; D possibly corresponds to TRBD1 (6 bases). Trimming cost V 4 bases and J 7 bases, with 19 bases left between them. There are 15 residues in the CDR3. CDR1 is SNHLY, CDR2 FYNNEI, per germline. The CDR3 coding sequence is TGTGCCAGCAGTGTATATACAGGGCCGTTAGTTGGCTACACCTTC. Amino acids: CASSVYTGPLVGYTF.

The CDR3 DNA sequence: TGCGCCAGCAGCTCCGGGACAGATACGCAGTATTTT. Translated: CASSSGTDTQYF. V usage is TRBV5-1 and J usage is TRBJ2-3, with D uncertain. The CDR3 totals 12 residues. The V gene's germline CDR1 is SGHRS and CDR2 YFSETQ. V was pared by 3 bases and J by 3 bases, with 5 bases between.

V usage is TRBV7-8 and J usage is TRBJ1-2; 7 positions match TRBD1. Germline CDR1 is SGHVS and CDR2 is FQNEAQ. J lost 2 bases, V lost 4 bases, and 16 bases had no gene match. The CDR3 totals 18 residues. Here the CDR3 reads CASSYIYSARGQNYGYTF. The CDR3 DNA reads TGTGCCAGCAGCTACATATATTCAGCCCGGGGACAGAACTATGGCTACACCTTC. The variable domain in full, completed from reference TRBV7-8 and TRBJ1-2, reads GAGVSQSPRYKVAKRGQDVALRCDPISGHVSLFWYQQALGQGPEFLTYFQNEAQLDKSGLPSDRFFAERPEGSVSTLKIQRTQQEDSAVYLCASSYIYSARGQNYGYTFGSGTRLTVV.

The V and J genes are TRBV4-1 and TRBJ1-2; no clear D gene. Germline-derived CDR1 and CDR2 are MGHRA and YSYEKL. CDR3 length equals 15 residues. V dropped 4 bases and J dropped 6 bases, with 18 bases sitting between them. The CDR3 loop reads CASSPIETIPHGYTF. The CDR3 DNA sequence: TGCGCCAGCAGCCCTATAGAGACAATCCCCCATGGCTACACCTTC.

The V gene is TRBV5-1, the J gene TRBJ1-1; possibly TRBD1 for D (5 bases). V was shortened by 0 bases and J by 4 bases, with 16 bases between the two germline ends. The V gene's germline CDR1 is SGHRS and CDR2 YFSETQ. The CDR3 is made up of 16 amino acids. The DNA for the CDR3 is TGCGCCAGCAGCTTGGAGGTCATAGGGGTTCGCACTGAAGCTTTCTTT. Translation gives CASSLEVIGVRTEAFF.

The chain uses TRBV30 and TRBJ1-2, with 8 bases aligning to TRBD1. The CDR3 loop spans 13 amino acids. CDR1 is GTSNPN, CDR2 SVGIG, per germline (reference sequence). J was trimmed by 8 bases and V by 2 bases; bases with no gene match: 7. In nucleotides, the CDR3 is TGTGCCTGGAGTACAGGGGGGCTAGGCGGCTACACCTTC. The encoded protein is CAWSTGGLGGYTF.

The rearrangement uses TRBV6-4 and TRBJ1-4, with 8 bases matching TRBD1. The germline CDR1 and CDR2 sequences are MRHNA and SNTAGT. J was trimmed by 3 bases and V by 0 bases; bases with no gene match: 6. There are 17 residues in the CDR3. The CDR3 sequence is CASSDSQGAESNEKLFF. The CDR3 bases are TGTGCCAGCAGTGACTCGCAGGGGGCAGAGTCTAATGAAAAACTGTTTTTT.

J is TRBJ1-2 and V is TRBV4-2; 9 bases are a match to TRBD1. V lost 3 bases, J lost 2 bases, and 4 bases stayed unmatched. This CDR3 has 15 amino acids. The germline V gene has CDR1 LGHNA and CDR2 YNFKEQ. CDR3 amino acids: CASSHSGTGNYGYTF. CDR3 sequence (DNA): TGTGCCAGCAGCCATTCCGGGACAGGGAACTATGGCTACACCTTC.